This T cell receptor beta chain was profiled in a study of somatic mutations in cytotoxic T cells in rheumatoid arthritis. Background on the study: Patient blood, which was peripheral blood collected as 30 ml EDTA, was drawn right after diagnosis and before any treatment started. Study-wide results and limits: The antigen targets of the expanded CD8+ clones lacked identification. CD8+ T-cell clonality did not differ significantly between rheumatoid arthritis patients and age-matched healthy controls.

Germline lookup yields CDR1 LNHNV and CDR2 YYDKDF (reference sequence). The CDR3 has 15 residues. With 3 bases removed from V and 0 bases from J, the gap between germline ends came to 11 bases. Clones were read by immunoSEQ multiplex PCR, and TCRdb kept only the in-frame ones, dropping some. The repertoire holds approximately 15,000 clones, over 65% seen once, with approximately 5% in the top ten. As regards this clone: What it binds is not known.

By positive magnetic bead selection, CD4+ and CD8+ cells were isolated, and their purity was checked by flow cytometry. The chain combines TRBV15 with TRBJ2-5; D possibly corresponds to TRBD2 (5 bases). The clonotype was recovered from an adult with rheumatoid arthritis. Source material: CD8+ T cells sorted from blood. Here the CDR3 DNA reads TGTGCCACCAGCAGTCCTCGCGGGTACCAAGAGACCCAGTACTTC. It specifies CATSSPRGYQETQYF.